This entry lists 5 T cell receptor beta chains sequenced from one sample in a study of CD8 T cells in Susac syndrome. When the RNA was reverse transcribed, random hexamers were used with an input of roughly 0.45 to 1 ug. MiXCR was run by TCRdb on the immunoSEQ multiplex PCR reads, yielding one entry per CDR3 protein. The sample holds 300,000 to 350,000 distinct CDR3 sequences, roughly 94% seen once. Specimen: CD4+ T cells from PBMCs. Receptors were obtained from a human donor with multiple sclerosis.

This chain uses TRBV7-2 with TRBJ2-2; D gene unclear. The CDR3 runs to 16 residues. The V gene's germline CDR1 is SGHTA and CDR2 FQGNSA. The V gene lost 0 bases and the J gene lost 2 bases, with 10 bases spanning the gap. CDR3 nucleotides: TGTGCCAGCAGCTTAGCGGTTTCGGGTAACACCGGGGAGCTGTTTTTT. Protein product: CASSLAVSGNTGELFF.

J is TRBJ1-5 and V is TRBV10-3; D is unclear. Deletions cut 4 bases from V and 4 bases from J, with 8 bases between. The CDR3 is 13 amino acids. Per germline, CDR1 ENHRY and CDR2 SYGVKD. This chain's CDR3 is CAISVEGNQPQHF. DNA of the CDR3: TGTGCCATCAGTGTTGAGGGAAATCAGCCCCAGCATTTT.

The rearrangement joins TRBV12-3 or TRBV12-4 to TRBJ2-1, with 8 bases lining up with TRBD2. V gave up 6 bases and J gave up 3 bases; unmatched junction bases: 7. The CDR3 runs to 15 residues. CDR3 region: CASRFAGGIYNEQFF. The CDR3 DNA is TGTGCCAGCAGATTTGCGGGGGGAATCTACAATGAGCAGTTCTTC.

The gene calls are TRBV5-8 and TRBJ1-2; D might be TRBD1 (5 bases). The CDR3 runs to 12 residues. Germline CDR1 SGHTS, CDR2 YDEGEE. Trimming removed 2 bases at V and 13 bases at J, with 15 bases between. CDR3 DNA: TGTGCCAGCAGCTTTCGGGACCTACACAGCACCTTC. Its translation is CASSFRDLHSTF.

The chain is built from TRBV5-4 and TRBJ2-4; D possibly corresponds to TRBD2 (6 bases). With 4 bases removed from V and 0 bases from J, the gap between germline ends came to 17 bases. This CDR3 region has 17 residues. CDR1 and CDR2 from the germline V gene are SGHNT and YYREEE (reference sequence). As DNA, the CDR3 is TGTGCCAGCAGCCCGGAGGTGGAGGGGAAAGCCAAAAACATTCAGTACTTC. Translated, it gives CASSPEVEGKAKNIQYF.